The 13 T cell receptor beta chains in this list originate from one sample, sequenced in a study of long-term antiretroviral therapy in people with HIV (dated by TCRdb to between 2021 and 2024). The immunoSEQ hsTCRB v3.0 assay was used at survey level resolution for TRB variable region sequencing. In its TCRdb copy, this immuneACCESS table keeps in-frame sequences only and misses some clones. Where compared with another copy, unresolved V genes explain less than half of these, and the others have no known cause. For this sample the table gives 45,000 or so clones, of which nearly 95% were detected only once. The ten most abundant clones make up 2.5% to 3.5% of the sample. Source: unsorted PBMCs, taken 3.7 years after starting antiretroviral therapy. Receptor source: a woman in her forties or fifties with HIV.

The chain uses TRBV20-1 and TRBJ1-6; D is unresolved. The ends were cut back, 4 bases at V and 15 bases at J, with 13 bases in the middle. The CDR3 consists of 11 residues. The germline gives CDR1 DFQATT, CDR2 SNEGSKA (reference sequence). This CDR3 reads CSATSKEFLHF. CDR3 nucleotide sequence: TGCAGTGCTACAAGTAAAGAGTTCCTCCACTTT.

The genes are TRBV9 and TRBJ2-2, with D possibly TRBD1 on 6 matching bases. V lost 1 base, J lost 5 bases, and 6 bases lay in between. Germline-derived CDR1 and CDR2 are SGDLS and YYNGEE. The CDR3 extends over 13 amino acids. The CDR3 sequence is CASSVTGTGELFF. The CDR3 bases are TGTGCCAGCAGCGTAACAGGGACCGGGGAGCTGTTTTTT.

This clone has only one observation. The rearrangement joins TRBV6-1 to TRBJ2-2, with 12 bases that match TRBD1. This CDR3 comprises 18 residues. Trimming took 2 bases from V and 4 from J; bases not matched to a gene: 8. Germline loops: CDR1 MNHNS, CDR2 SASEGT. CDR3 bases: TGTGCCAGCAGTGAATTTCGGGGGACAGGGGGCATCACCGGGGAGCTGTTTTTT. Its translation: CASSEFRGTGGITGELFF.

The CDR3 DNA sequence: TGTGCCAGCAGTTTACAGGGGGGAGATGGAAACACCATATATTTT. Amino acids: CASSLQGGDGNTIYF. The chain carries TRBV28 and TRBJ1-3, with 7 nucleotides matching TRBD1. The germline CDR1 and CDR2 sequences are MDHEN and SYDVKM. The CDR3 totals 15 residues. J lost 3 bases, V lost 2 bases, and 4 bases had no gene match.

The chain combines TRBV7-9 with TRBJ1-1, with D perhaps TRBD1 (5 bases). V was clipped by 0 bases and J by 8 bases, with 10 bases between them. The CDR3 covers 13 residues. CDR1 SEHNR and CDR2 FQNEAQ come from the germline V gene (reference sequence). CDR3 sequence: CASSLALREEAFF. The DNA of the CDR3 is TGTGCCAGCAGCTTAGCGCTCAGGGAAGAAGCTTTCTTT. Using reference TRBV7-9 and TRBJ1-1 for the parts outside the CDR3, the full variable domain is DTGVSQNPRHKITKRGQNVTFRCDPISEHNRLYWYRQTLGQGPEFLTYFQNEAQLEKSRLLSDRFSAERPKGSFSTLEIQRTEQGDSAMYLCASSLALREEAFFGQGTRLTVV.

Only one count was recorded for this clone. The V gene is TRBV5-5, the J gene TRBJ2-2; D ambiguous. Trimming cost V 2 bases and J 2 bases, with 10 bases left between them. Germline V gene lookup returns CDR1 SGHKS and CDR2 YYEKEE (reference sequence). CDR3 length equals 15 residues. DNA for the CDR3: TGTGCCAGCAGCTTCGGTCAGATCAACACCGGGGAGCTGTTTTTT. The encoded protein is CASSFGQINTGELFF.

CDR3 nucleotides: TGTGCCAGCAGCCCAGCCAGGAATTCACCCCTCCACTTT. This gives the protein CASSPARNSPLHF. The V and J genes are TRBV11-1 and TRBJ1-6; D remains unclear. V shed 5 bases and J shed 7 bases, with 9 bases lying between them. Germline loops: CDR1 SGHAT, CDR2 FQDESV (reference sequence). This CDR3 contains 13 residues.

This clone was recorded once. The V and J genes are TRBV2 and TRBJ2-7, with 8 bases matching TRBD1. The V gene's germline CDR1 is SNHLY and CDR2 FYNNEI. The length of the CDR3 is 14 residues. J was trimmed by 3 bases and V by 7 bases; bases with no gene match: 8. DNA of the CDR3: TGTGCCAGCACGGGACAGGCGGCCTTCTACGAGCAGTACTTC. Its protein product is CASTGQAAFYEQYF.

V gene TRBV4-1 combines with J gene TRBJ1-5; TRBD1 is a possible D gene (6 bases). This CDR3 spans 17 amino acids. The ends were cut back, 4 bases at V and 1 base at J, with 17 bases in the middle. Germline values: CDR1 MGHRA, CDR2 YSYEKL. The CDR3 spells CASSPRGPGDSNQPQHF. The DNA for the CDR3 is TGCGCCAGCAGCCCACGAGGGCCAGGGGACAGCAATCAGCCCCAGCATTTT.

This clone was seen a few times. The CDR3 is CASSERRGSSYGYTF. The CDR3 bases are TGTGCCAGCAGTGAACGGAGGGGATCGTCCTATGGCTACACCTTC. This rearrangement joins TRBV6-1 to TRBJ1-2, with TRBD1 as a possible D gene (5 bases). The CDR3 loop spans 15 amino acids. Germline V gene data show CDR1 as MNHNS and CDR2 as SASEGT. V lost 2 bases and J 4 bases, leaving 14 bases between the germline ends.

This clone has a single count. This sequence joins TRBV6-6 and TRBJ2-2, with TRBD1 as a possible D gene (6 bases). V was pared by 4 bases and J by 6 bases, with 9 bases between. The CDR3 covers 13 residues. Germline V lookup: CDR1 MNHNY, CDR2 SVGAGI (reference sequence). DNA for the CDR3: TGTGCCAGCAGTTTACAGGGTGCCGGGGAGCTGTTTTTT. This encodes CASSLQGAGELFF.

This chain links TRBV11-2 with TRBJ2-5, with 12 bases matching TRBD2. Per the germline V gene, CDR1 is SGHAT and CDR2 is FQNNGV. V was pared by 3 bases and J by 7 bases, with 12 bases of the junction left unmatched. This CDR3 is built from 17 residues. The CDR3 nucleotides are TGTGCCAGCAGCTTTTGGACTAGCGGGGTCGACCCTGGGACCCAGTACTTC. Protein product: CASSFWTSGVDPGTQYF.

The CDR3 DNA is TGTGCCACCACACCAGGGTTCTCTGGGGCCAACGTCCTGACTTTC. It yields the protein CATTPGFSGANVLTF. The V call is TRBV6-1, the J call TRBJ2-6, with a weak D call TRBD1 (5 bases). CDR1 is MNHNS, CDR2 SASEGT, per germline. The CDR3 spans 15 residues. The ends were cut back, 10 bases at V and 0 bases at J, with 13 bases in the middle.